This T cell receptor beta chain was profiled in a study of Graves' ophthalmopathy and Graves' hyperthyroidism. Study context: Calling hyperthyroidism stable required that no ophthalmopathy show up within 18 months of follow-up. Study observations and caveats: Thyroid clonotypes that were expanded above 0.001 frequency mostly also appeared in blood.

Patients were excluded if they had other autoimmune diseases or uncontrolled infections, and likewise if pregnancy or lactation applied. Orbital computed tomography, together with clinical symptoms, serum thyroxine, TRAb and thyroid ultrasound, was used for diagnosis. Amplification of the TCR beta CDR3 regions used RNA transcripts (as template). First-round RT-PCR with HTBI primers preceded a second-round multiplex PCR. TCRdb called the multiplex PCR reads again in MiXCR, with one record for every CDR3 protein. Of around 1,000,000 distinct CDR3 sequences in the sample, about 40% were seen once. Comment on this clonotype: No antigen is known for it.

The CDR3 is 16 residues long. CDR1 and CDR2 from the germline V gene are SGHTA and FQGTGA. Trimming removed 0 bases from V and 2 bases from J, with 8 bases in between. The sample consisted of peripheral blood or thyroid tissue (not recorded which). The chain is built from TRBV7-3 and TRBJ2-6; perhaps TRBD2 as D (6 bases). The clonotype originates from an adult man with Graves' hyperthyroidism. The CDR3 here is CASSLTGGTGANVLTF. The CDR3 DNA is TGTGCCAGCAGCTTAACGGGCGGGACTGGGGCCAACGTCCTGACTTTC.